These 15 T cell receptor beta chains were all obtained from the same sample, sequenced in a study of blood T cell repertoires in COVID-19. Libraries were prepared by immunoSEQ multiplex PCR; TCRdb keeps only in-frame clonotypes and omits some of them. The sample holds under 250,000 clones, more than 75% seen once. The sequenced material came from PBMCs or T cells enriched from blood (not recorded which). These receptors all come from a man younger than 45 with acute COVID-19.

The chain is built from TRBV10-1 and TRBJ2-2; TRBD2 is a possible D gene (5 bases). V lost 3 bases, J lost 5 bases, and 10 bases lay in between. Germline loops: CDR1 WNHNN, CDR2 SYGVQD (reference sequence). CDR3 length: 14 amino acids. This chain's CDR3 is CASSDLAGTGELFF. CDR3 coding DNA: TGCGCCAGCAGTGACCTAGCCGGAACCGGGGAGCTGTTTTTT.

The chain combines TRBV3-1 (or the pseudogene TRBV3-2) with TRBJ2-3; TRBD2 matches 11 bases. Unmatched junction bases numbered 0, after V lost 1 base and J lost 3 bases. This CDR3 has 15 amino acids. Germline V gene sequence: CDR1 LGHDT, CDR2 YNNKEL (reference sequence). The CDR3 loop is CASSQGLAGTDTQYF. CDR3 DNA sequence: TGTGCCAGCAGCCAAGGACTAGCGGGGACAGATACGCAGTATTTT.

This clone was counted a single time. The chain links TRBV6-5 to TRBJ1-2; 7 nucleotides match TRBD1. Looked up from germline, CDR1 is MNHEY and CDR2 is SVGAGI. The trim removed 6 bases at V and 1 base at J, leaving 2 bases unmatched. The CDR3 totals 13 residues. DNA for the CDR3: TGTGCCAGCAGAGGGACAGTTAACTATGGCTACACCTTC. It specifies CASRGTVNYGYTF.

This chain uses TRBV7-9 with TRBJ2-6; 7 bases agree with TRBD1. The CDR3 extends over 16 amino acids. V lost 5 bases, J lost 4 bases, and 8 bases stayed unmatched. Germline V gene data show CDR1 as SEHNR and CDR2 as FQNEAQ (reference sequence). In nucleotides, the CDR3 is TGTGCCAGCAGCCCTCCGACAGGGTCAGGGGCCAACGTCCTGACTTTC. This codes for CASSPPTGSGANVLTF.

The chain employs TRBV5-4 and TRBJ1-4; D is ambiguous. V was trimmed by 1 base and J by 4 bases, leaving 14 bases between them. The V gene's germline CDR1 is SGHNT and CDR2 YYREEE (reference sequence). The CDR3 runs to 16 residues. CDR3 residues: CASSLSGGLGNEKLFF. The CDR3 DNA follows: TGTGCCAGCAGCTTGAGTGGTGGGCTGGGTAATGAAAAACTGTTTTTT.

This clone was seen a single time. The chain is built from TRBV3-1 (or the pseudogene TRBV3-2) and TRBJ1-6, with no clear D. V gave up 1 base and J gave up 7 bases, with 5 bases separating them. The CDR3 length is 13 residues. Germline V gene lookup returns CDR1 LGHDT and CDR2 YNNKEL (reference sequence). Here the CDR3 DNA reads TGTGCCAGCAGCCAAGTCGGGAATTCACCCCTCCACTTT. It codes for CASSQVGNSPLHF.

With respect to this clone: Other nucleotide sequences in the sample specify the same CDR3. V gene TRBV11-2 combines with J gene TRBJ2-7; a possible D gene is TRBD1 (6 bases). This CDR3 spans 14 amino acids. Germline V gene sequence: CDR1 SGHAT, CDR2 FQNNGV. Trimming cost V 6 bases and J 2 bases, with 14 bases left between them. CDR3 residues: CASSLQPGAYEQYF. DNA of the CDR3: TGTGCCAGCAGTCTTCAGCCAGGGGCCTACGAGCAGTACTTC. Full variable domain (rest looked up from reference TRBV11-2 and TRBJ2-7): EAGVAQSPRYKIIEKRQSVAFWCNPISGHATLYWYQQILGQGPKLLIQFQNNGVVDDSQLPKDRFSAERLKGVDSTLKIQPAKLEDSAVYLCASSLQPGAYEQYFGPGTRLTVT.

In this sample, this clone turned up once. V and J are TRBV5-1 and TRBJ2-1; a possible D gene is TRBD1 (6 bases). The CDR3 sequence is 15 residues long. The V and J ends lost 4 bases and 9 bases respectively, with 20 bases between them. CDR1 and CDR2 from the germline V gene are SGHRS and YFSETQ. The chain's CDR3 is CASSRTAGERTEQFF. CDR3 in DNA: TGCGCCAGCAGCAGGACAGCCGGGGAGCGGACTGAGCAGTTCTTC.

This chain connects TRBV6-5 to TRBJ1-3, with D perhaps matching TRBD1 (6 bases). CDR3 length: 14 residues. Germline assignment: CDR1 MNHEY and CDR2 SVGAGI. V lost 8 bases, J lost 2 bases, and 13 bases lay in between. The CDR3 DNA follows: TGTGCCAGCTCAGAGACAGGCGCTGGAAACACCATATATTTT. Translated: CASSETGAGNTIYF.

The chain couples TRBV6-5 to TRBJ2-7, with 13 positions matching TRBD2. With 5 bases clipped from V and 4 bases from J, the junction kept 2 bases outside the gene matches. Germline CDR1 is MNHEY and CDR2 is SVGAGI. This CDR3 has 14 amino acids. This chain's CDR3 is CASSRLAGGYEQYF. CDR3 nucleotides: TGTGCCAGCAGTAGACTAGCGGGGGGTTACGAGCAGTACTTC.

This chain links TRBV7-9 with TRBJ1-1; D unclear. The CDR3 runs 15 residues. Germline V gives CDR1 SEHNR, CDR2 FQNEAQ (reference sequence). Trimming removed 1 base from V and 1 base from J, with 10 bases in between. The CDR3 reads CASSLGQQSNTEAFF. CDR3 in DNA: TGTGCCAGCAGCTTAGGGCAACAATCGAACACTGAAGCTTTCTTT.

V usage is TRBV20-1 and J usage is TRBJ1-5; D is ambiguous. Trimming removed 3 bases at V and 4 bases at J, with 10 bases between. Germline CDR1 DFQATT, CDR2 SNEGSKA (reference sequence). This CDR3 region has 13 residues. The CDR3 sequence: CSASSGGNQPQHF. CDR3 nucleotides: TGCAGTGCTAGTTCCGGCGGGAATCAGCCCCAGCATTTT.

This chain links TRBV11-1 with TRBJ2-7; D is perhaps TRBD2 (7 bases). Germline CDR1 SGHAT, CDR2 FQDESV (reference sequence). Trimming took 4 bases from V and 5 from J, leaving 18 bases between them. The CDR3 runs 15 residues. The CDR3, as DNA: TGTGCCAGCAGCTCCCAGGGGAGGGGGATTGACGAGCAGTACTTC. Amino acids: CASSSQGRGIDEQYF. The whole variable domain, remainder taken from reference TRBV11-1 and TRBJ2-7, is EAEVAQSPRYKITEKSQAVAFWCDPISGHATLYWYRQILGQGPELLVQFQDESVVDDSQLPKDRFSAERLKGVDSTLKIQPAELGDSAMYLCASSSQGRGIDEQYFGPGTRLTVT.

This chain joins TRBV5-1 and TRBJ1-1; no reliable D call. The CDR3 totals 15 residues. V lost 4 bases, J lost 0 bases, and 13 bases lay in between. Germline V CDR1 and CDR2: SGHRS, YFSETQ. This CDR3 reads CASSHHGEVNTEAFF. CDR3 DNA sequence: TGCGCCAGCAGCCACCATGGGGAGGTGAACACTGAAGCTTTCTTT.

This clone was detected only once. The genes are TRBV7-4 and TRBJ2-7, with TRBD1 as a possible D gene (5 bases). The CDR3 length is 13 residues. Trimming took 5 bases from V and 4 from J, leaving 12 bases between them. Germline lookup yields CDR1 SGHVT and CDR2 SQSDAQ. Here the CDR3 reads CASSETVRYEQYF. In nucleotides, the CDR3 is TGTGCCAGCAGCGAGACAGTTCGGTACGAGCAGTACTTC.